This T cell receptor (beta chain) was found in a study of shared clonotypes between healthy human individuals. Study-wide points: Sampling included only blood; tissue repertoires likely differ.

Replicate sorted-subset PCRs were loaded with around 200 ng DNA, tens of thousands of T cell genomes. TCRdb's table, derived via immunoSEQ multiplex PCR, lists solely in-frame clones and lacks some. The sample contains 2 million to 2.5 million clones, 85% to 95% of which appear only once. Germline V gene sequence: CDR1 SGHNT, CDR2 YYREEE (reference sequence). The germline V and J ends were trimmed by 3 bases and 2 bases, with 15 bases remaining between them. The CDR3 runs 15 residues. Donors, without exception, were Caucasian adults residing in Nashville, Tennessee. On this clone itself: Its specificity is not known.

The clonotype comes from a man younger than 35 in good health. The chain combines TRBV5-4 with TRBJ2-7; TRBD2 might be the D (7 bases). The source material was naive CD4+ T cells sorted from blood. Regarding subset: CD45RA+ positively selected. CDR3 DNA sequence: TGTGCCAGCAGCTCCCGTTGGGAGGGGGCCTACGAGCAGTACTTC. It translates to CASSSRWEGAYEQYF.